This T cell receptor beta chain emerged from a study of blood T cells in healthy people across ages. Points from the study as a whole: Per million T cells, the diversity of TCR beta decreased roughly linearly as age advanced.

On this clonotype: Its antigen remains unknown.

The CDR3 covers 16 residues. Germline V gives CDR1 SGDLS, CDR2 YYNGEE. Losses at the gene ends were 3 bases for V and 4 bases for J; bases not matched to a gene: 6. PCR was performed a second time for about 7 to 12 cycles using a sample-barcoded 5' primer and a J-beta primer mix. TCRdb re-analysed the 5' RACE reads in MiXCR, keeping a single row per CDR3 protein. Of fewer than 1 million distinct CDR3 sequences listed, approximately 44% were seen once; the top ten hold about a fifth. Specimen: blood. The source is a man in his 60s in good health. The chain uses TRBV9 and TRBJ2-1, with 11 bases fitting TRBD2. This chain's CDR3 is CASSDLRTSGYNEQFF. Written as DNA, the CDR3 is TGTGCCAGCAGCGACCTTCGGACTAGCGGGTACAATGAGCAGTTCTTC.